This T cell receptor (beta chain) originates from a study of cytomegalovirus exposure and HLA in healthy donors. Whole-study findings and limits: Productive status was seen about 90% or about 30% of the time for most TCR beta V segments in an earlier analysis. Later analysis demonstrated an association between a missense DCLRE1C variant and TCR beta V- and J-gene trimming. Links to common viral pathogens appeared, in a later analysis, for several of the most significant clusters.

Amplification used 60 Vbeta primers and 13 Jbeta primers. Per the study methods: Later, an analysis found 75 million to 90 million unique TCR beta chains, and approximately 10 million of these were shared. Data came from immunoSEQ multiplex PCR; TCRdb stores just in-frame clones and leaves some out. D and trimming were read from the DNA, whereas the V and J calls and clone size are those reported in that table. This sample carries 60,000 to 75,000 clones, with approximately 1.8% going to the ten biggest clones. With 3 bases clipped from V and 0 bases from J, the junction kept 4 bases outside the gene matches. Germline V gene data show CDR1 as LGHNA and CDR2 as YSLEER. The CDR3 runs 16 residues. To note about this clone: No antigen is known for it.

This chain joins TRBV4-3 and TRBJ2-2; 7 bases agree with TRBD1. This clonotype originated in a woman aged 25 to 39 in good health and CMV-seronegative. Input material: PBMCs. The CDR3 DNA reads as TGCGCCAGCAGCCAGGGACAGTCTTCGAACACCGGGGAGCTGTTTTTT. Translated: CASSQGQSSNTGELFF.